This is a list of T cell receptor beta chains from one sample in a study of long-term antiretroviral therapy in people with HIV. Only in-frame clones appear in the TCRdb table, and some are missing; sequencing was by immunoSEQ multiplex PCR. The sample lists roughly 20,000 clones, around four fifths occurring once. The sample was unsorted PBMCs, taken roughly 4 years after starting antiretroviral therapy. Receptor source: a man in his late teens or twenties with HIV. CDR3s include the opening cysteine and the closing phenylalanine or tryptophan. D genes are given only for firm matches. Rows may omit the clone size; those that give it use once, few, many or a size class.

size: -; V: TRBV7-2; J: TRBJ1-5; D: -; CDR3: CASSSTGNSNQPQHF; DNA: TGTGCCAGCAGCTCGACAGGTAATAGCAATCAGCCCCAGCATTTT
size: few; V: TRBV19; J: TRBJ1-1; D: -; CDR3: CASSTTSGQDTEAFF; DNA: TGTGCCAGTAGTACCACCTCAGGGCAGGACACTGAAGCTTTCTTT
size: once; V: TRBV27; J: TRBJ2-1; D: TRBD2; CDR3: CASSPRTSGGAVSIYEQFF; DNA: TGTGCCAGCAGTCCCCGGACTAGCGGGGGGGCTGTGAGCATCTATGAGCAGTTCTTC
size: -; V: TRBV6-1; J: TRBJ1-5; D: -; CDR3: CASSADLEHQPQHF; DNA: TGTGCCAGCAGTGCCGATTTGGAACATCAGCCCCAGCATTTT
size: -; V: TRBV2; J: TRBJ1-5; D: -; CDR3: CASSERGQPQHF; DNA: TGTGCCAGCAGTGAAAGGGGTCAGCCCCAGCATTTT
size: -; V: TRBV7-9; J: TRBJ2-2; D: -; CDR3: CASSLEGGGELFF; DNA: TGTGCCAGCAGCTTAGAGGGCGGCGGGGAGCTGTTTTTT
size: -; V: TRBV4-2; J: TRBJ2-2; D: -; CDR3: CASSPGRELFF; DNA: TGTGCCAGCAGCCCAGGCAGGGAGCTGTTTTTT
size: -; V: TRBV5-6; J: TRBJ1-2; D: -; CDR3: CASSFWEDNYGYTF; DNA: TGTGCCAGCAGCTTTTGGGAAGATAACTATGGCTACACCTTC
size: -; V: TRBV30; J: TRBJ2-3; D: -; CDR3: CAWSVLPYTDTQYF; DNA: TGTGCCTGGAGTGTACTCCCCTACACAGATACGCAGTATTTT
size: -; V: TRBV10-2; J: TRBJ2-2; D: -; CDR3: CASSEGPAPGELFF; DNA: TGCGCCAGCAGTGAGGGACCAGCCCCCGGGGAGCTGTTTTTT
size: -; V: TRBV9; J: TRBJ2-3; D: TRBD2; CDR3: CASSTGTNTDTQYF; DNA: TGTGCCAGCAGTACCGGGACTAACACAGATACGCAGTATTTT
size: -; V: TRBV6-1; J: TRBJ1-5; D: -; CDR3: CASSEDPNQPQHF; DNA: TGTGCCAGCAGTGAAGACCCCAATCAGCCCCAGCATTTT
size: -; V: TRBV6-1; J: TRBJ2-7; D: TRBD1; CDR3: CASSARTGYEQYF; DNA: TGTGCCAGCAGTGCCCGGACAGGCTACGAGCAGTACTTC
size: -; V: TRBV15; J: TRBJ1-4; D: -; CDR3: CATSRDRTANEKLFF; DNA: TGTGCCACCAGCAGAGATCGGACAGCTAATGAAAAACTGTTTTTT
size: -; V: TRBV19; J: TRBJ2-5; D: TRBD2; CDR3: CASRLAGGTQETQYF; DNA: TGTGCCAGTAGGCTAGCGGGGGGAACACAAGAGACCCAGTACTTC
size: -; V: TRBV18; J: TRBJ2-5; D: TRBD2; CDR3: CASSLGLAGEETQYF; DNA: TGTGCCAGCTCCCTTGGACTAGCGGGGGAAGAGACCCAGTACTTC
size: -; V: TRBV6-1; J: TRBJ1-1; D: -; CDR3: CASSELEGNTEAFF; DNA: TGTGCCAGCAGTGAATTGGAAGGGAACACTGAAGCTTTCTTT
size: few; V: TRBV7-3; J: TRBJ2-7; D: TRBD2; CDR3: CASALGGYSHEQYF; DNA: TGTGCCAGTGCCCTCGGGGGGTATAGCCACGAGCAGTACTTC
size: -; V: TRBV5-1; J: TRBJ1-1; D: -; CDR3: CASSLKRQLSNTEAFF; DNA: TGCGCCAGCAGCCTTAAGAGACAGCTTTCGAACACTGAAGCTTTCTTT
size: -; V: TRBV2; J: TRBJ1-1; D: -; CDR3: CASSERGGQNTEAFF; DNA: TGTGCCAGCAGTGAAAGGGGGGGACAGAACACTGAAGCTTTCTTT
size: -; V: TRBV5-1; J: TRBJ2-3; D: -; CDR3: CASSLWGGGATDTQYF; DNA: TGCGCCAGCAGCTTGTGGGGTGGGGGAGCCACAGATACGCAGTATTTT
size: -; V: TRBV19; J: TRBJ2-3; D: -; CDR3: CASSIAQSTDTQYF; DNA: TGTGCCAGTAGTATAGCCCAAAGCACAGATACGCAGTATTTT
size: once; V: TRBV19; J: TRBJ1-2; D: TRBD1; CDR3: CASKRLDRVANYGYTF; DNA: TGTGCCAGTAAGAGATTGGACAGGGTAGCTAACTATGGCTACACCTTC
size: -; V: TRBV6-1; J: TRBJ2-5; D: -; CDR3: CASSAPGEETQYF; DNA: TGTGCCAGCAGCGCACCCGGGGAAGAGACCCAGTACTTC
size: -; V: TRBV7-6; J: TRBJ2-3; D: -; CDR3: CASSFGHTDTQYF; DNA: TGTGCCAGCAGCTTCGGCCACACAGATACGCAGTATTTT
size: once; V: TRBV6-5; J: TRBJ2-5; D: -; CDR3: CASSQSSSIVETQYF; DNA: TGTGCCAGCAGCCAATCTAGCTCAATTGTAGAGACCCAGTACTTC
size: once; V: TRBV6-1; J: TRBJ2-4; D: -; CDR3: CASSERGGGTKNIQYF; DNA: TGTGCCAGCAGTGAAAGGGGGGGAGGGACCAAAAACATTCAGTACTTC